Detailed here is one TCR beta chain. Its antigen is unknown. Investigators isolated RNA and reverse transcribed it into cDNA to act as the sequencing template. Only in-frame clones appear in the TCRdb table, and some are missing; sequencing was by immunoSEQ multiplex PCR. The repertoire holds about 180,000 clones, with less than 80% as singletons. The sample comes from a study of CD8+ T cells in alopecia areata. At the level of the study: The drug, oral tofacitinib, was given to treated patients at 5 to 10 mg twice daily. Study conclusions and caveats: Besides other cells, scalp samples also yield sequences of resident alphabeta T cells from normal skin. The study found higher clonality in lesional than normal scalp, especially in alopecia totalis/universalis.

Isolation of CD4+ and CD8+ T cells from PBMCs was achieved by sorting. CDR1 is SQVTM, CDR2 ANQGSEA, per germline. CDR3 length: 16 residues. The V end was cut by 0 bases, the J end by 3 bases, with 18 bases between. The origin of this receptor is a human donor with alopecia areata. This rearrangement joins TRBV29-1 to TRBJ2-7; D is undetermined. This specimen consisted of CD8+ T cells sorted from blood, obtained at week 0. Here the CDR3 DNA reads TGCAGCGTTGAAGACCTTACACATGGGGAAAGCTACGAGCAGTACTTC. Its protein is CSVEDLTHGESYEQYF.